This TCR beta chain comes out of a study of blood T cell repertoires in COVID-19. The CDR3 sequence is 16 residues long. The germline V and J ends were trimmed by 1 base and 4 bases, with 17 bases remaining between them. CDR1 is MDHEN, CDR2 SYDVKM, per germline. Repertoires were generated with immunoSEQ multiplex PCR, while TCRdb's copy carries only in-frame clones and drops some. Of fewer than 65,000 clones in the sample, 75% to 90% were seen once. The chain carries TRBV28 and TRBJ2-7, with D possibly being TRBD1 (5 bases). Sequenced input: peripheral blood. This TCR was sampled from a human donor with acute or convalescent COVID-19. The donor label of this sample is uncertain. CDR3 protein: CASSLFAGYSSYEQYF. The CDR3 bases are TGTGCCAGCAGTTTATTTGCAGGGTATTCGTCTTACGAGCAGTACTTC.